These T cell receptor beta chains were read from a single sample in a study of beta chain features in type 1 diabetes. Clones were read by immunoSEQ multiplex PCR, and TCRdb kept only the in-frame ones, dropping some. The data hold more than 550,000 clones, with about 14% observed a single time. Sequenced sample: naive CD4+ T cells from blood. These receptors were obtained from a man between 18 and 29 years old with type 1 diabetes. CDR3s include the opening cysteine and the closing phenylalanine or tryptophan.

13,TRBV28,CASSQIPSGELFF
13,TRBV5-1,CASSFTAGETQYF
13,TRBV5-1,CASSLLGDYGYTF
13,TRBV9,CASSSPRGQGYTF
13,TRBV29-1,CSVGIRQDTEAFF
16,TRBV18,CASSPTAAGGDTEAFF
14,TRBV6-6,CASSSGTVYYGYTF
15,TRBV6-5,CASSYSGVLTDTQYF
11,TRBV20-1,CSAKENTEAFF
13,TRBV29-1,CSVEDRNTDGYTF
13,TRBV29-1,CSVVQEQGYGYTF
14,TRBV5-1,CASSFDGREYEQYF
15,TRBV18,CASSPGGSMRETQYF
11,TRBV29-1,CSVGVGDEQYF
15,TRBV7-3,CASSFSGEFGNEQFF
14,TRBV5-1,CASSLAAPRDGQYF
13,TRBV30,CAWSVTEGQPQHF
14,TRBV7-9,CASRKGTTGDTQYF
14,TRBV30,CAWSVGGTMYGYTF
16,TRBV5-4,CASSLASASPTGELFF
16,TRBV18,CASSPTGTAADQPQHF
11,TRBV30,CAWSGVEEQYF
18,TRBV4-3,CASSQDAVAGGNTGELFF
14,TRBV7-2,CASSITGESYEQYF
14,TRBV18,CASSPQDREGEQFF